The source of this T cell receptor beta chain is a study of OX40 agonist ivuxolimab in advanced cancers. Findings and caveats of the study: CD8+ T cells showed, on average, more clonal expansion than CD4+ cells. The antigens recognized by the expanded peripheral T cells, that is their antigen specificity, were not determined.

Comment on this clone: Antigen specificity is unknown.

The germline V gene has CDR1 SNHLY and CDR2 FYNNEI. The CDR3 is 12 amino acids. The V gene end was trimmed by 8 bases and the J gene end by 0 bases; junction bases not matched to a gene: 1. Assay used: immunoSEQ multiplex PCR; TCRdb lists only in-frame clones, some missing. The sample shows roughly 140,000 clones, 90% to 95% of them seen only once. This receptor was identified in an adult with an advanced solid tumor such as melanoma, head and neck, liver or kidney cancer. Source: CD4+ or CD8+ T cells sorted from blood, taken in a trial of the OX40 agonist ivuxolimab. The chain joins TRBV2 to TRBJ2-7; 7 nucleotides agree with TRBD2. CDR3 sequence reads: CASGGGSYEQYF. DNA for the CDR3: TGTGCCAGCGGGGGGGGCTCCTACGAGCAGTACTTC. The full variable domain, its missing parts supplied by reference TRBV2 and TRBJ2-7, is EPEVTQTPSHQVTQMGQEVILRCVPISNHLYFYWYRQILGQKVEFLVSFYNNEISEKSEIFDDQFSVERPDGSNFTLKIRSTKLEDSAMYFCASGGGSYEQYFGPGTRLTVT.